This paragraph reports one TCR beta chain. Its antigen specificity is not known. No base quality information exists; no much larger clone differs at one position. This entry comes from a study of cytomegalovirus exposure and HLA in healthy donors (dated by TCRdb to 2016 to 2017). Context from the whole study: In an earlier analysis of roughly 500 of the donors, roughly 300 Gb of sequence data and 117 million unique TCR beta sequences from about 190 million T cells were reported. Approximately 330 gigabases of sequencing data and around 80 million unique TCR sequences made up an early release that covered 640 HLA-typed donors. Of the roughly 400 genotyped donors, approximately 81% were placed in the genetic ancestry cluster associated with self-reported Caucasian donors. The study aimed to test whether cataloging public T cell receptors could reveal signatures of past pathogen exposure. Using immunosequencing, the study profiled T cell repertoires from about 610 subjects and related those repertoires to cytomegalovirus serostatus. Besides the first cohort of 666 subjects, a separate validation cohort made up of roughly 120 different subjects was used. High-throughput TCR immunosequencing, statistical association of individual TCRs with disease status, and machine learning were combined to predict cytomegalovirus infection status. In a later analysis, previously published TCR beta repertoires from 550 to 700 donors were re-analyzed and high-resolution HLA genotyping was added so that TCR occurrence patterns could be studied. Rather than drawing on any new phenotypic data, the later analysis identified candidate immune exposures from TCR beta sequences and the way those sequences occurred across donors. In an earlier analysis of 500 to 650 of the donors, high-throughput TCR beta sequencing was used to judge whether each TCR beta V gene segment behaved as functional or pseudogenic. Alongside the repertoire data, information on donor age, sex, ethnicity and CMV serostatus was compiled. A later genetic analysis used genome-wide SNP genotypes for about 60% of the roughly 670 donors, treating that subset as a discovery cohort. Every repertoire in the discovery cohort had been generated on one and the same sequencing platform. HLA typing covered class I and class II loci at four-digit resolution. Typing coverage differed by locus: A, B, C, DRB1 and DQB1 were typed in about 629-630 donors, DQA1 in roughly 510, DPA1 in approximately 600, and DPB1 in just under 490. Roughly five DR-DQ haplotypes were handled as single units for association and clustering, since linkage in the cohort was strong. Among 398 genotyped donors of the cohort, an average of approximately 240,000 unique TCR beta nucleotide sequences were sequenced per donor, roughly a sixth of them non-productive. General study outcomes and caveats: In both the original and validation cohorts, the classifier was reported to diagnose cytomegalovirus status with high specificity and sensitivity. Three of the identified cytomegalovirus-associated TCR beta chains were confirmed in vitro to be specific for cytomegalovirus antigens. The sequencing pipeline was judged likely to have produced a cluster of highly shared sequence variants as a technical artifact. In an earlier analysis of 587 of the donors, most TCR beta V segments appeared in productive rearrangements about 87% or about 30% of the time, broadly matching IMGT annotations. Assigning TCR associations to individual alleles was difficult when HLA alleles, especially DR and DQ, strongly co-occurred. This cohort had only TCR beta chains sequenced, and the lack of alpha or paired-chain data limited which features could be detected. Because counts were too low, approximately 18 rarely observed V segments, including chromosome 9 orphons, were excluded from the earlier analysis of a few hundred of the donors. Correlated functional status among segregating V segments might be attributable to linkage disequilibrium, but an unknown experimental factor could not be ruled out. The presence/absence analyses assumed that sequencing depth was roughly uniform across donors, and that assumption may not be true. In a later analysis, most CMV-associated TCR beta chains were found to appear HLA-restricted, with HLA associations seemingly driven largely by CMV exposure. A total of 150 or so TCR beta chains were listed by the study as associated with cytomegalovirus. Some IMGT-functional V segments, including TRBV6-2 and TRBV6-3, could not be told apart with the 87-base-pair reads, so those segments were excluded. It was suggested by the authors that the approach could potentially be generalized to other disease states and immunological phenotypes. A further reported finding was that TCR beta sequences accurately predicted the HLA-A and HLA-B alleles for most subjects in the first cohort. For the cohort, immune exposure information was limited to CMV serostatus. A later genetic analysis reported fewer N-insertions in productive TCRs among donors in an Asian-associated ancestry cluster than the roughly 700-donor mean. HLA typing was unavailable for some donors at each locus, so association tests used only the typed subset. According to a later analysis, TCR association rates differed among HLA loci, with DRB1 alleles showing the most associated TCRs and HLA-C alleles showing the fewest. In a later analysis, several top co-occurrence clusters were reported to appear linked to parvovirus B19, influenza, CMV and Epstein-Barr virus. In a later analysis, 15,000 to 20,000 TCR beta sequences were associated with specific HLA alleles at a false discovery rate of 0.05. A later analysis found that HLA-associated TCR beta chains were more clonally expanded and had lower generation probabilities than equally common non-associated chains. V-gene and J-gene trimming of TCR beta chains was associated with a missense DCLRE1C variant in a later genetic analysis, and the association was replicated in an independent cohort. Most TCR sequences were observed very rarely across donors, whereas some public TCRs were present in many individuals.

The method was the immunoSEQ multiplex PCR assay. A mixture of 60 forward primers for TCR Vbeta segments and 13 reverse primers for TCR Jbeta segments was used in the multiplex PCR. The CDR3 region of rearranged TCR beta genes was amplified from genomic DNA by a multiplex PCR assay. The amplified TCR beta libraries were sequenced on the Illumina HiSeq System as 87-base-pair reads. In the authors' own workflow: Across the 670 or so repertoires, a later analysis counted 75 million to 90 million unique TCR beta chains, approximately 12 million of which were shared by at least two donors. A nearest-neighbor algorithm error-corrected the raw reads and collapsed the reads into unique sequences, merging closely related sequences to remove PCR and sequencing errors. Alignment of CDR3 sequences to IMGT reference sequences was used to assign V, D and J gene segments. For a sequence to be retained, at least a six-nucleotide match to both a V gene segment and a J gene segment was required. A rearrangement was called productive if the CDR3 had no stop codons and remained in frame with V and J, and every other rearrangement was called non-productive. CDR3 was defined according to IMGT convention as the region running from the second conserved V-encoded cysteine to the conserved J-encoded phenylalanine. In an earlier analysis of more than 550 of the donors, sequences lacking an unambiguous match to a single V gene segment were excluded. In an earlier analysis of 500 to 750 of the donors, V segments were called functional above 56.7% productive rearrangements and were called segregating when the between-donor standard deviation exceeded 5%. To diagnose cytomegalovirus status from the catalog of TCR beta chain sequences, a statistical classification framework was built. In a later analysis, V and J genes were assigned by comparing TCR nucleotide sequences against IMGT/GENE-DB human TR gene sequences. Using the TCRdist pipeline, a later analysis assigned CDR3 sequences along with most-parsimonious VDJ recombination scenarios. A later analysis defined each TCR beta chain by its CDR3 amino acid sequence plus V-gene family, and excluded reads lacking a unique V-gene family. A later analysis removed over 500 highly shared, low-generation-probability nucleotide sequences to deal with suspected cross-contamination and a sequencing artifact. In a later analysis, a clonal expansion index for each public chain was calculated from normalized within-repertoire ranks of inferred template counts. Generation probabilities in a later analysis came from a VDJ recombination model fitted to out-of-frame rearrangements, and those results were checked against IGoR. A later analysis scored TCR-TCR, TCR-HLA and TCR-CMV co-occurrence with hypergeometric tests, applying a repertoire-size bias correction to TCR pairs. In a later analysis, false discovery rates were estimated by permuting HLA or CMV assignments 20 times. In a later analysis, co-occurring TCRs were grouped using DBSCAN, with TCRdist sequence similarity added in when clustering inside HLA-allele-positive subsets. Repertoires with fewer than 30,000 or more than 120,000 public chains, plus five repertoires with anomalous nucleotide sharing, were excluded from co-occurrence clustering. Here the immuneACCESS table is served through TCRdb, limited to in-frame sequences with V and J called. Missing clones are a known gap in these copies; in checked studies unresolved V genes cover under half, and the rest lacks a known reason. The V and J calls and clone size come from that table; D and trimming were worked out from the DNA. The sample table holds around 150,000 clones, of which roughly 82% were seen once. Of the sample, roughly 6.5% falls within the top ten clones.

The cohort was made up of hundreds of healthy bone marrow donors. At the time of sampling, every cohort member was nominally healthy, though immune exposures that went unrecorded were likely present. The donor was CMV seropositive and belonged to the group of 250 to 350 seropositive cohort members. A peripheral blood sample was collected from each donor, and TCR beta sequencing was performed on peripheral blood mononuclear cells. Genomic DNA was extracted from the blood cell samples with the Qiagen DNeasy Blood Extraction Kit. V is reduced by 3 bases and J by 2 bases, leaving a spacing of 14 bases between them. The CDR3 sequence holds 15 residues, the cysteine and phenylalanine included. The kept DNA is CDR3 alone, 45 bases in frame from the first base. From the germline V gene, CDR1 is KGHSH and CDR2 is LQKENI.

Sample: PBMCs. This TCR was recovered from a man aged 50 to 59 in good health and CMV-seropositive. The chain is encoded by TRBV18 joined to TRBJ2-7; the D gene is perhaps TRBD1, on 5 matching bases. CDR3 region: CASSPNTGSTYEQYF. Read as DNA, the sequence is TGTGCCAGCTCACCCAACACAGGCTCAACCTACGAGCAGTACTTC.